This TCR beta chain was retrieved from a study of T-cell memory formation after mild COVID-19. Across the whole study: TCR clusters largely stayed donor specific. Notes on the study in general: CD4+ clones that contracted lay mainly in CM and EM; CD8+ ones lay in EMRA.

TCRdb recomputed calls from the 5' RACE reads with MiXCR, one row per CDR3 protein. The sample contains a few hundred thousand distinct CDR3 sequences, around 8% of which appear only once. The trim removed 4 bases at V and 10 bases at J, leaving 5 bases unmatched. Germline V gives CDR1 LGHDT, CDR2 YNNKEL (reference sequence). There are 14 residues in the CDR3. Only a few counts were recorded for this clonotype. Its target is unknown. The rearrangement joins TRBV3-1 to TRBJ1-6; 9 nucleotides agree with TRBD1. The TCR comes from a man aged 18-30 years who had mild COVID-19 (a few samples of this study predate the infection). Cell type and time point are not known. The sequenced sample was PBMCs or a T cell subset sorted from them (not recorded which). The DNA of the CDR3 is TGTGCCAGCAGCCTCGGGACAGGGCAATCACCCCTCCACTTT. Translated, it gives CASSLGTGQSPLHF.